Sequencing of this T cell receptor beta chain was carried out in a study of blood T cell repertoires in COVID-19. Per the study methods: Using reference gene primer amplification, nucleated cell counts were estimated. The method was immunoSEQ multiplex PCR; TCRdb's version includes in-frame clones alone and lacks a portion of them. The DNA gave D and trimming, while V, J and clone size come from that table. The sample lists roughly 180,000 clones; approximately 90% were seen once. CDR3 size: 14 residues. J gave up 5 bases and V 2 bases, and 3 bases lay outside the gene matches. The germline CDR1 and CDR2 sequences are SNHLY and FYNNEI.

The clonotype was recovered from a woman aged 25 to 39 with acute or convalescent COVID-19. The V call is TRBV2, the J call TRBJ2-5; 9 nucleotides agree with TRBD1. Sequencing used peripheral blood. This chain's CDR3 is CASSELTGGETQYF. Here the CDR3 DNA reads TGTGCCAGCAGTGAATTGACAGGGGGGGAGACCCAGTACTTC.